These 16 T cell receptor beta chains originate from one sample sequenced in a study of T-cell memory formation after mild COVID-19. MiXCR, run by TCRdb on the 5' RACE reads, gives a single entry per CDR3 protein. The sample contains around 310,000 distinct CDR3 sequences, 20% to 25% of which appear only once. Input material: PBMCs or a T cell subset sorted from them (not recorded which). Every receptor here comes from a man in his late teens or twenties who had mild COVID-19 (a few samples of this study predate the infection). Cell type and time point are not known.

The chain combines TRBV27 with TRBJ2-5; a possible D gene is TRBD2 (5 bases). Trimming stripped 1 base from V and 6 bases from J, with 12 bases between. Per germline, CDR1 MNHEY and CDR2 SMNVEV (reference sequence). The CDR3 extends over 14 amino acids. As DNA, the CDR3 is TGTGCCAGCAGTTTATTTTTCGGGGTCCAGACCCAGTACTTC. It encodes CASSLFFGVQTQYF.

In its sample, this clonotype was seen a few times. J is TRBJ2-1 and V is TRBV20-1, with 8 bases aligning to TRBD2. The J segment lost 8 bases and the V segment lost 5 bases, leaving 29 bases of the junction unmatched. The CDR3 consists of 20 residues. Germline V gives CDR1 DFQATT, CDR2 SNEGSKA (reference sequence). The CDR3 loop reads CSAPIGYFGGAPSIGDEQFF. CDR3 nucleotides: TGCAGTGCTCCCATTGGGTACTTCGGGGGGGCCCCTTCTATCGGCGATGAGCAGTTCTTC.

This clonotype was detected many times. The chain has TRBV7-8 and TRBJ1-5, with D hard to call. The CDR3 length is 16 residues. Between the trimmed V and J ends, which lost 1 base and 6 bases, there was a span of 16 bases. Germline CDR1 reads SGHVS; CDR2 reads FQNEAQ. CDR3 loop: CASSLVWPSRSQPQHF. The CDR3 region has the DNA TGTGCCAGCAGCTTAGTATGGCCTTCTAGAAGTCAGCCCCAGCATTTT.

This clonotype occurred a few times. The chain employs TRBV7-8 and TRBJ2-5; 7 bases line up with TRBD1. Germline values: CDR1 SGHVS, CDR2 FQNEAQ. The CDR3 consists of 16 residues. The V and J ends lost 5 bases and 2 bases, in that order; junction bases with no gene match: 11. CDR3 residues: CASSVAPGQKQETQYF. The CDR3 nucleotides are TGTGCCAGCAGCGTCGCCCCGGGACAGAAACAAGAGACCCAGTACTTC.

This clonotype was detected many times. The chain joins TRBV4-1 to TRBJ2-3, with D tentatively TRBD2 (6 bases). The CDR3 has 16 amino acids. Germline V CDR1 and CDR2: MGHRA, YSYEKL. V lost 3 bases to trimming and J lost 0 bases, with 13 bases between them. This chain's CDR3 is CASSQEGTPSTDTQYF. CDR3 DNA sequence: TGCGCCAGCAGCCAGGAGGGGACGCCAAGCACAGATACGCAGTATTTT.

This clonotype has a handful of counts. The rearrangement joins TRBV7-2 to TRBJ1-4; possibly TRBD1 for D (5 bases). This CDR3 has 16 amino acids. V gave up 4 bases and J gave up 0 bases, with 12 bases separating them. In germline, CDR1 is SGHTA, CDR2 FQGNSA. The CDR3 here is CASSYQRQTTNEKLFF. CDR3 bases: TGTGCCAGCAGCTATCAACGACAGACAACTAATGAAAAACTGTTTTTT. Looking up the rest from reference TRBV7-2 and TRBJ1-4 gives the full variable domain: GAGVSQSPSNKVTEKGKDVELRCDPISGHTALYWYRQSLGQGLEFLIYFQGNSAPDKSGLPSDRFSAERTGGSVSTLTIQRTQQEDSAVYLCASSYQRQTTNEKLFFGSGTQLSVL.

This clonotype showed up many times. This chain joins TRBV6-5 and TRBJ1-1; TRBD1 is a possible D gene (6 bases). V was shortened by 7 bases and J by 3 bases, with 18 bases between the two germline ends. The germline V gene has CDR1 MNHEY and CDR2 SVGAGI. CDR3 size: 15 residues. CDR3 protein: CASTPRPTGHTEAFF. CDR3 nucleotides: TGTGCCAGCACCCCAAGACCCACAGGGCACACTGAAGCTTTCTTT.

The chain combines TRBV4-1 with TRBJ2-3; TRBD1 agrees at 10 bases. V was clipped by 2 bases and J by 10 bases; unmatched bases: 6. CDR3 length equals 14 residues. Germline loops: CDR1 MGHRA, CDR2 YSYEKL. CDR3 in amino acids: CASSQPGTGVPQYF. Written as DNA, the CDR3 is TGCGCCAGCAGCCAACCCGGGACAGGGGTTCCGCAGTATTTT.

This clonotype appeared a few times. The rearrangement joins TRBV12-3 or TRBV12-4 to TRBJ1-5, with D maybe TRBD1 (6 bases). There are 14 residues in the CDR3. V dropped 10 bases and J dropped 4 bases, with 17 bases sitting between them. The CDR3 loop is CATQFRQGNQPQHF. The CDR3 DNA reads TGTGCCACCCAGTTTCGGCAGGGGAATCAGCCCCAGCATTTT.

A note on this clonotype: As the CDR3 is not closed by the conserved phenylalanine or tryptophan, this likely results from a read error. It is unclear where the CDR3 begins or ends on the DNA, so no DNA is shown, and the CDR3 is as TCRdb lists it. The rearrangement uses TRBV3-1 and TRBJ1-1. The germline V gene has CDR1 LGHDT and CDR2 YNNKEL (reference sequence). The CDR3 sequence runs 12 residues, both termini included. The CDR3 reads CASSQGVVSLHI.

The table lists this clonotype with a few counts. The genes are TRBV7-9 and TRBJ1-2; no definite D call. The CDR3 consists of 13 residues. The germline V and J ends were trimmed by 1 base and 4 bases, with 7 bases remaining between them. Looked up from germline, CDR1 is SEHNR and CDR2 is FQNEAQ (reference sequence). The CDR3: CASSLESAYGYTF. The CDR3 DNA reads as TGTGCCAGCAGCTTAGAGTCGGCCTATGGCTACACCTTC.

The rearrangement joins TRBV6-5 to TRBJ1-1; 9 bases are a match to TRBD1. The CDR3 sequence is 14 residues long. The germline V gene encodes CDR1 MNHEY and CDR2 SVGAGI. J lost 5 bases, V lost 5 bases, and 6 bases had no gene match. CDR3 sequence (DNA): TGTGCCAGCAGTGCTACAGGGGGCTGGACTGAAGCTTTCTTT. The encoded protein is CASSATGGWTEAFF.

The chain uses TRBV7-3 and TRBJ2-3; unclear D gene. Looked up from germline, CDR1 is SGHTA and CDR2 is FQGTGA. Trimming took 2 bases from V and 1 from J, leaving 13 bases between them. CDR3 size: 16 residues. DNA for the CDR3: TGTGCCAGCAGCTTACATTCGGCCGTCGGCACAGATACGCAGTATTTT. Encoded protein: CASSLHSAVGTDTQYF.

The chain couples TRBV4-1 to TRBJ1-2; a weak D match, TRBD1 (6 bases). The V and J ends lost 0 bases and 4 bases respectively, with 18 bases between them. CDR3 length: 17 amino acids. Germline V CDR1 and CDR2: MGHRA, YSYEKL. The CDR3 loop reads CASSQEAPRGSGYGYTF. The DNA of the CDR3 is TGCGCCAGCAGCCAAGAAGCTCCCAGGGGTAGTGGCTATGGCTACACCTTC.

This sequence joins TRBV5-4 and TRBJ2-1; D possibly matches TRBD1 or TRBD2 (5 bases each). The germline V gene encodes CDR1 SGHNT and CDR2 YYREEE (reference sequence). The V gene lost 5 bases and the J gene lost 1 base, with 13 bases spanning the gap. The CDR3 covers 15 residues. CDR3 amino acids: CASSSGTVSYNEQFF. The DNA of the CDR3 is TGTGCCAGCAGTTCCGGGACGGTATCCTACAATGAGCAGTTCTTC.

The V gene is TRBV5-1, the J gene TRBJ2-2; 8 nucleotides match TRBD1. Unmatched junction bases numbered 9, after V lost 0 bases and J lost 2 bases. The CDR3 contains 18 residues. The germline CDR1 and CDR2 sequences are SGHRS and YFSETQ. In DNA form, the CDR3 reads TGCGCCAGCAGCTTGGCGATTAGGACAGGGCATAACACCGGGGAGCTGTTTTTT. It specifies CASSLAIRTGHNTGELFF.